This T cell receptor (beta chain) was obtained from a study of blood T cell repertoires in COVID-19. Turning to the study itself: COVID-19 samples from acute and convalescent phases originated in the United States, Italy and Spain. T cells, B-cell-depleted T cells, or PBMCs supplied cDNA or gDNA.

This CDR3 contains 16 residues. After removal of 0 bases from V and 8 bases from J, the junction contained 8 bases not matched to a gene. Germline V gene lookup returns CDR1 SGHTA and CDR2 FQGNSA. Authors' analysis steps: Amplification with reference gene primers provided the estimates of nucleated cell counts. TCRdb's copy holds only in-frame clones and misses some; the assay was immunoSEQ multiplex PCR. Clone size and V and J calls were adopted from that table, with D and trimming inferred from the DNA. The sample holds around 300,000 clones, 86% seen once. The receptor's source is a woman in her 30s with active or convalescent COVID-19. Sample: peripheral blood. The gene calls are TRBV7-2 and TRBJ1-4; 8 bases line up with TRBD1. CDR3: CASSLAGQVPREKLFF. CDR3 DNA: TGTGCCAGCAGCTTAGCGGGACAGGTCCCTCGGGAAAAACTGTTTTTT.